The 15 T cell receptor beta chains below were found in one sample sequenced in a study of T cells after somatic rescue of genetic block. Clones were sequenced by immunoSEQ multiplex PCR, and TCRdb holds only the in-frame ones, with some missing. The top ten clones hold 12% of a sample with about 12,000 clones, 70% to 75% of them seen once. What was sequenced was peripheral blood mononuclear cells (PBMCs). The receptors originated from a boy aged 5-17 years.

This chain uses TRBV6-5 with TRBJ2-3; the D gene is possibly TRBD1 (5 bases). V was pared by 0 bases and J by 10 bases, with 11 bases between. Germline V gene lookup returns CDR1 MNHEY and CDR2 SVGAGI. The CDR3 runs 13 residues. CDR3 DNA: TGTGCCAGCAGTTACTCAAGGACAATGGCGCAGTATTTT. Its protein is CASSYSRTMAQYF.

The chain joins TRBV5-1 to TRBJ2-6; TRBD1 is a possible D gene (5 bases). Per germline, CDR1 SGHRS and CDR2 YFSETQ. This CDR3 contains 16 residues. The germline V and J ends were trimmed by 4 bases and 0 bases, with 11 bases remaining between them. Here the CDR3 reads CASSNRQYSGANVLTF. For the CDR3, the DNA is TGCGCCAGCAGCAACCGACAGTACTCTGGGGCCAACGTCCTGACTTTC.

The V and J genes are TRBV18 and TRBJ2-7; 11 nucleotides align to TRBD1. V shed 5 bases, J shed 10 bases, and the junction held 7 bases outside the gene matches. This CDR3 is built from 13 residues. The germline V gene has CDR1 KGHSH and CDR2 LQKENI. Written as DNA, the CDR3 is TGTGCCAGCTCAGGTACAGGACAGGGGGCTCAGTACTTC. Its protein product is CASSGTGQGAQYF.

The V gene is TRBV6-5, the J gene TRBJ2-1, with 11 bases fitting TRBD2. This CDR3 has 13 residues. The V gene's germline CDR1 is MNHEY and CDR2 SVGAGI. The trim removed 7 bases at V and 12 bases at J, leaving 8 bases unmatched. The DNA for the CDR3 is TGTGCCAGCAATTTAGCGGGGGGGAAACCGCAGTTCTTC. Translation: CASNLAGGKPQFF.

The V and J genes are TRBV2 and TRBJ1-6, with 8 bases lining up with TRBD1. Germline CDR1 SNHLY, CDR2 FYNNEI. Trimming removed 7 bases from V and 3 bases from J; junction bases left unmatched: 8. The CDR3 spans 16 residues. The CDR3 loop is CASTPWTGLYNSPLHF. For the CDR3, the DNA is TGTGCCAGCACACCGTGGACAGGGCTCTATAATTCACCCCTCCACTTT. The full variable domain, in which reference TRBV2 and TRBJ1-6 provide the parts outside the CDR3, is EPEVTQTPSHQVTQMGQEVILRCVPISNHLYFYWYRQILGQKVEFLVSFYNNEISEKSEIFDDQFSVERPDGSNFTLKIRSTKLEDSAMYFCASTPWTGLYNSPLHFGNGTRLTVT.

The J gene is TRBJ1-6, the V gene TRBV9; TRBD1 matches 9 bases. After removal of 0 bases from V and 7 bases from J, the junction contained 2 bases not matched to a gene. The CDR3 covers 15 residues. Germline CDR1 SGDLS, CDR2 YYNGEE. The chain's CDR3 is CASSVGGTGNSPLHF. For the CDR3, the DNA is TGTGCCAGCAGCGTAGGGGGGACAGGGAATTCACCCCTCCACTTT.

This chain joins TRBV14 and TRBJ1-2; a possible D gene is TRBD1 (5 bases). V dropped 5 bases and J dropped 3 bases, with 13 bases sitting between them. The germline V gene has CDR1 SGHDN and CDR2 FVKESK. The CDR3 length is 14 residues. This CDR3 is CASSVKAGDYGYTF. The CDR3 nucleotides are TGTGCCAGCAGCGTCAAGGCGGGGGACTATGGCTACACCTTC.

The gene calls are TRBV7-9 and TRBJ1-4; no firm D call. Germline V CDR1 and CDR2: SEHNR, FQNEAQ (reference sequence). The V end was cut by 6 bases, the J end by 8 bases, with 19 bases between. The CDR3 totals 15 residues. The DNA for the CDR3 is TGTGCCAGCAGTCGTGACGGATTATTTAACGAAAAACTGTTTTTT. This codes for CASSRDGLFNEKLFF.

The V and J genes are TRBV7-3 and TRBJ2-7, with a tentative D call TRBD2 (6 bases). This CDR3 comprises 14 residues. CDR1 is SGHTA, CDR2 FQGTGA, per germline. V was cut by 4 bases and J by 7 bases, with 17 bases left in between. CDR3: CASSSPEGVREQYF. CDR3 DNA sequence: TGTGCCAGCAGCTCCCCGGAGGGAGTGCGGGAGCAGTACTTC.

V gene TRBV27 combines with J gene TRBJ2-1; TRBD1 agrees at 8 bases. The CDR3 consists of 15 residues. Germline V gives CDR1 MNHEY, CDR2 SMNVEV (reference sequence). The ends lost 2 bases at V and 7 bases at J; junction bases unmatched: 7. The CDR3 loop is CASSLGAGGLNEQFF. The CDR3 DNA reads TGTGCCAGCAGTTTAGGGGCAGGGGGCTTAAATGAGCAGTTCTTC.

This clone was detected only a few times. The rearrangement joins TRBV10-3 to TRBJ1-5; no clear D. Between the trimmed V and J ends, which lost 4 bases and 3 bases, there was a span of 4 bases. The CDR3 totals 12 residues. CDR1 is ENHRY, CDR2 SYGVKD, per germline. CDR3 in amino acids: CAISGANQPQHF. The CDR3 coding sequence is TGTGCCATCAGTGGGGCCAATCAGCCCCAGCATTTT.

This clone was observed a few times. This rearrangement joins TRBV2 to TRBJ2-6; D remains unclear. V dropped 8 bases and J dropped 2 bases, with 7 bases sitting between them. Germline-derived CDR1 and CDR2 are SNHLY and FYNNEI. The CDR3 loop spans 13 amino acids. The CDR3 is CASLQPGANVLTF. As DNA, the CDR3 is TGTGCCAGCTTGCAGCCTGGGGCCAACGTCCTGACTTTC.

This chain connects TRBV4-1 to TRBJ1-1, with D tentatively TRBD1 (5 bases). Germline CDR1 reads MGHRA; CDR2 reads YSYEKL. CDR3 length: 15 residues. Trimming removed 0 bases at V and 4 bases at J, with 12 bases between. This CDR3 reads CASSQDWGGGTEAFF. Written as DNA, the CDR3 is TGCGCCAGCAGCCAAGATTGGGGCGGCGGCACTGAAGCTTTCTTT.

The genes are TRBV7-9 and TRBJ2-2, with unresolved D. CDR3 length: 14 amino acids. V was trimmed by 5 bases and J by 6 bases, leaving 13 bases between them. Per germline, CDR1 SEHNR and CDR2 FQNEAQ (reference sequence). CDR3 loop: CASSPQMMAGELFF. The CDR3 DNA is TGTGCCAGCAGCCCCCAAATGATGGCCGGGGAGCTGTTTTTT.

This clone was counted a few times. V usage is TRBV18 and J usage is TRBJ1-3, with 12 nucleotides matching TRBD1. The CDR3 is made up of 17 amino acids. The ends lost 3 bases at V and 3 bases at J; junction bases unmatched: 6. In germline, CDR1 is KGHSH, CDR2 LQKENI. The CDR3 DNA sequence: TGTGCCAGCTCACCTCCGGGACAGGGGGCGCGTGGAAACACCATATATTTT. Amino acids: CASSPPGQGARGNTIYF. Full variable domain (remainder filled in from reference TRBV18 and TRBJ1-3): NAGVMQNPRHLVRRRGQEARLRCSPMKGHSHVYWYRQLPEEGLKFMVYLQKENIIDESGMPKERFSAEFPKEGPSILRIQQVVRGDSAAYFCASSPPGQGARGNTIYFGEGSWLTVV.